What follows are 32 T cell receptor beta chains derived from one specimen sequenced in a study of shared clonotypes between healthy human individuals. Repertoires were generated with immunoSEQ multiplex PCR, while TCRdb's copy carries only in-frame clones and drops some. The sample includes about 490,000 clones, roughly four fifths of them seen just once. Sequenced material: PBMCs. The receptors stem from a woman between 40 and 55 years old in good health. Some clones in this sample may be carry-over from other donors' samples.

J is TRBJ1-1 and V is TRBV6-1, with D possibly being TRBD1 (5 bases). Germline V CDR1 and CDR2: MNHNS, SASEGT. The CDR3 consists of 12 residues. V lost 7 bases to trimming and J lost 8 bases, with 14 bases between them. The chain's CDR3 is CASTGIDREAFF. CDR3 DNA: TGTGCCAGCACTGGTATTGACAGAGAAGCTTTCTTT.

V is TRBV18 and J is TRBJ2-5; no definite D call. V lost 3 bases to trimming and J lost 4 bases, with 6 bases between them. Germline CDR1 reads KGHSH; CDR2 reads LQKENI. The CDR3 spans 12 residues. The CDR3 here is CASSPTRETQYF. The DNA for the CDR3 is TGTGCCAGCTCACCGACCCGAGAGACCCAGTACTTC.

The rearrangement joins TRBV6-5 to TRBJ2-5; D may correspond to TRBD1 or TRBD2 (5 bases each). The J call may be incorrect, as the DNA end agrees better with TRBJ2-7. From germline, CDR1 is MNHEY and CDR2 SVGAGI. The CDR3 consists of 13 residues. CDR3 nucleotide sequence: TGTGCCAGCAGACCGGGACCCAGTTACGAGCAGTACTTC. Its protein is CASRPGPSYEQYF.

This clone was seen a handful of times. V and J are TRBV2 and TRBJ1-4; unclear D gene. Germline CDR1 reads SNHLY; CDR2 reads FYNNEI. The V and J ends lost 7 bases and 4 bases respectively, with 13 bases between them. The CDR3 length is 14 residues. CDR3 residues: CASMGRSDNEKLFF. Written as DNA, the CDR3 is TGTGCCAGCATGGGGAGGAGCGATAATGAAAAACTGTTTTTT.

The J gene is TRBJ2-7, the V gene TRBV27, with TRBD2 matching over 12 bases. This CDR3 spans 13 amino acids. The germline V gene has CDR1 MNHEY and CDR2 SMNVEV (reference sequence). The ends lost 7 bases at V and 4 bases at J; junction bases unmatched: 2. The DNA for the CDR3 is TGTGCCAGCAAGACTAGCGGGAGTTACGAGCAGTACTTC. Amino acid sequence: CASKTSGSYEQYF.

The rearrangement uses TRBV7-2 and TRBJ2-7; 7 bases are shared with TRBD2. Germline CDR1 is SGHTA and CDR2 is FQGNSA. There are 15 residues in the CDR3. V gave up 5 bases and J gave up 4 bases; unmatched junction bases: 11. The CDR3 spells CASSQRGRGKYEQYF. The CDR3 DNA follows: TGTGCCAGCAGCCAGCGGGGCCGCGGCAAGTACGAGCAGTACTTC.

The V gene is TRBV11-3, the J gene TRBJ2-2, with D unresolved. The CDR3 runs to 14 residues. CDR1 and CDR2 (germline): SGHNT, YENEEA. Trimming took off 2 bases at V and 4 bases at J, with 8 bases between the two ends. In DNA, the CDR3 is TGTGCCAGCAGCTTATATGGAGCCACCGGGGAGCTGTTTTTT. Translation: CASSLYGATGELFF.

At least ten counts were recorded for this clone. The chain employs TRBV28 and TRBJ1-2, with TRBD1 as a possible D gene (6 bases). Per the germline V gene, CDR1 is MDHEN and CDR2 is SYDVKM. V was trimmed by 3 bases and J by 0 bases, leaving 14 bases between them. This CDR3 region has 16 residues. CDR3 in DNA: TGTGCCAGCAGTTTTGTGGGGGCCGGGACTAACTATGGCTACACCTTC. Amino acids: CASSFVGAGTNYGYTF.

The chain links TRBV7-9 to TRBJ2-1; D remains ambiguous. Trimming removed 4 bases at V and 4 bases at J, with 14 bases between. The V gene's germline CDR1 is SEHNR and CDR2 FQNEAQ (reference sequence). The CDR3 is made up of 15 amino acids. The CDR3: CASSSLWATYNEQFF. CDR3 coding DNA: TGTGCCAGCAGCTCACTCTGGGCTACTTACAATGAGCAGTTCTTC. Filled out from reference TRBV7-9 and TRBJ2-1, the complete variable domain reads DTGVSQNPRHKITKRGQNVTFRCDPISEHNRLYWYRQTLGQGPEFLTYFQNEAQLEKSRLLSDRFSAERPKGSFSTLEIQRTEQGDSAMYLCASSSLWATYNEQFFGPGTRLTVL.

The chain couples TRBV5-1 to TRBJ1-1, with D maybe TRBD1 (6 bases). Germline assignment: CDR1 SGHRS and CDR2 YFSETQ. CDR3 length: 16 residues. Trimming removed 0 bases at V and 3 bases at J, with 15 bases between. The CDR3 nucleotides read TGCGCCAGCAGCTTGGTGGGGGGCAGAGGGTACACTGAAGCTTTCTTT. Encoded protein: CASSLVGGRGYTEAFF. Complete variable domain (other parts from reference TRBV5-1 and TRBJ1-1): KAGVTQTPRYLIKTRGQQVTLSCSPISGHRSVSWYQQTPGQGLQFLFEYFSETQRNKGNFPGRFSGRQFSNSRSEMNVSTLELGDSALYLCASSLVGGRGYTEAFFGQGTRLTVV.

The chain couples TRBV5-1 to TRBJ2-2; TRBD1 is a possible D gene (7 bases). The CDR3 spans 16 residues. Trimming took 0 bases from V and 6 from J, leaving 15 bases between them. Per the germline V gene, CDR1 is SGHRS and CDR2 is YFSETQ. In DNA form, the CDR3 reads TGCGCCAGCAGCTTGGCCCCAGGGGGAGGTTCCGGGGAGCTGTTTTTT. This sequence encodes CASSLAPGGGSGELFF.

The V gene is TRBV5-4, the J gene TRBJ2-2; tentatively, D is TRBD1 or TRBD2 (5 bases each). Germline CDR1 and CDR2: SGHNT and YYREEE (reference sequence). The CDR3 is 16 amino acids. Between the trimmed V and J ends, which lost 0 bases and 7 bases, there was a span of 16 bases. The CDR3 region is CASSLVGHSRGGELFF. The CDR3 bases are TGTGCCAGCAGCTTGGTTGGACATTCCCGGGGCGGGGAGCTGTTTTTT.

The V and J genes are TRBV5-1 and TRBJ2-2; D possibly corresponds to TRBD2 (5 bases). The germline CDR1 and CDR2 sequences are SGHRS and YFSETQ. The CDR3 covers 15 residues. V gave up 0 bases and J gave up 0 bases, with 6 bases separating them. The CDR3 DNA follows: TGCGCCAGCAGCTTGGGAGCGGCGAACACCGGGGAGCTGTTTTTT. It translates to CASSLGAANTGELFF.

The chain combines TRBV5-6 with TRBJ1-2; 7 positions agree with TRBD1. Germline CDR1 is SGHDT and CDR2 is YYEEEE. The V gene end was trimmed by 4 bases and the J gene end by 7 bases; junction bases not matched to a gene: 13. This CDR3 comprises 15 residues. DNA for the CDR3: TGTGCCAGCAGCGCCCCAGGGGGAATGGGGCTTGGCTACACCTTC. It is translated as CASSAPGGMGLGYTF.

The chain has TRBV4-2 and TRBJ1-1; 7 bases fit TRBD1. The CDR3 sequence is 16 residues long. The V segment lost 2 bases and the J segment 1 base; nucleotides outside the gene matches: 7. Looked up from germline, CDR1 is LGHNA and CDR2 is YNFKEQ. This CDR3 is CASSQIRDSWNTEAFF. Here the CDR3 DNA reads TGTGCCAGCAGCCAAATTAGGGACAGCTGGAACACTGAAGCTTTCTTT.

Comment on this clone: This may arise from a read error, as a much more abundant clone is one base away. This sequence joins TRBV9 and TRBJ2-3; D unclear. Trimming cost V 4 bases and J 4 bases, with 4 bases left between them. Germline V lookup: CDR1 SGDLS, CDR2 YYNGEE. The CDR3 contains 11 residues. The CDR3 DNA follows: TGTGCCAGCAGCTTATCAGATACGCAGTATTTT. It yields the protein CASSLSDTQYF.

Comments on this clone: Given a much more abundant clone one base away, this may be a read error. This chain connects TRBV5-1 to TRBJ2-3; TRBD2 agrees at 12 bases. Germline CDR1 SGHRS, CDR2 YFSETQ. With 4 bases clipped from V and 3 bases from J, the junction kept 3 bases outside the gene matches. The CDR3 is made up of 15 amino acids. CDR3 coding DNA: TGCGCCAGCAGCCCACTAGCGGGAGGTACAGATACGCAGTATTTT. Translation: CASSPLAGGTDTQYF. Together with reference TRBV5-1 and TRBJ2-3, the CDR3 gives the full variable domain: KAGVTQTPRYLIKTRGQQVTLSCSPISGHRSVSWYQQTPGQGLQFLFEYFSETQRNKGNFPGRFSGRQFSNSRSEMNVSTLELGDSALYLCASSPLAGGTDTQYFGPGTRLTVL.

The CDR3 spells CASSLGSSYNEQFF. The DNA of the CDR3 is TGTGCCAGCAGTCTAGGGAGTTCTTACAATGAGCAGTTCTTC. The chain combines TRBV27 with TRBJ2-1; possible D gene TRBD2, 5 bases. The V gene's germline CDR1 is MNHEY and CDR2 SMNVEV (reference sequence). V gave up 5 bases and J gave up 4 bases, with 12 bases separating them. The CDR3 runs to 14 residues.

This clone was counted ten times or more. CDR3 coding DNA: TGTGCCAGCAGGAGGGGACAGAACAATCAGCCCCAGCATTTT. This gives the protein CASRRGQNNQPQHF. The chain links TRBV6-6 to TRBJ1-5; 7 positions match TRBD1. Germline V gene lookup returns CDR1 MNHNY and CDR2 SVGAGI (reference sequence). After removal of 6 bases from V and 3 bases from J, the junction contained 5 bases not matched to a gene. This CDR3 is built from 14 residues.

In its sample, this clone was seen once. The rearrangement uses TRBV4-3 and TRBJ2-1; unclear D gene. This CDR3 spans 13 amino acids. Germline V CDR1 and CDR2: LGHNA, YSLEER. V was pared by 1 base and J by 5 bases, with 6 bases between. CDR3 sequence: CASSQGLNNEQFF. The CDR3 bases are TGCGCCAGCAGCCAAGGGCTTAACAATGAGCAGTTCTTC.

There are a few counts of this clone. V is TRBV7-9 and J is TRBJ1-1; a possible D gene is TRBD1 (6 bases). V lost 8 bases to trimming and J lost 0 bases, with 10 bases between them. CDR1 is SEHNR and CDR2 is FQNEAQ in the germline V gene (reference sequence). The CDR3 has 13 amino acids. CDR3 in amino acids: CASGQGLNTEAFF. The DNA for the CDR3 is TGTGCCAGCGGTCAGGGGCTGAACACTGAAGCTTTCTTT.

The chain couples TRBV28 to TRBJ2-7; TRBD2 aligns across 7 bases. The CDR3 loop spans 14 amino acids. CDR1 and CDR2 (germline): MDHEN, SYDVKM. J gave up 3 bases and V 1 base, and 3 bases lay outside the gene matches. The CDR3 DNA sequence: TGTGCCAGCAGTTTATTCGGGACTAACTACGAGCAGTACTTC. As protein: CASSLFGTNYEQYF.

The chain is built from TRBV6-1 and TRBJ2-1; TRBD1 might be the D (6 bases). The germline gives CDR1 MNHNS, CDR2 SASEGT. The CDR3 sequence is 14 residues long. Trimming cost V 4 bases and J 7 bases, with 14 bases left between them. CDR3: CASSADSTGNEQFF. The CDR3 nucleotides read TGTGCCAGCAGTGCAGACAGTACAGGGAATGAGCAGTTCTTC.

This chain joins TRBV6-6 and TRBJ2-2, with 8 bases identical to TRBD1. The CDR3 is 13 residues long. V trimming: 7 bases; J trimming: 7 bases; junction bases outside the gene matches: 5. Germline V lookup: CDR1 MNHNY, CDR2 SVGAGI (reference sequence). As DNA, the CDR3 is TGTGCCAGCAACCGACAGGGGAACGGGGAGCTGTTTTTT. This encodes CASNRQGNGELFF.

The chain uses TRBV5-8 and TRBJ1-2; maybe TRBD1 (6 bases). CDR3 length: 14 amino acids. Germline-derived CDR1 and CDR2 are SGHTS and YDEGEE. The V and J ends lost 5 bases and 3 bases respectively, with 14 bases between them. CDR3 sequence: CASRQRGSDYGYTF. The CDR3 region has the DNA TGTGCCAGCAGGCAGAGGGGGTCTGACTATGGCTACACCTTC.

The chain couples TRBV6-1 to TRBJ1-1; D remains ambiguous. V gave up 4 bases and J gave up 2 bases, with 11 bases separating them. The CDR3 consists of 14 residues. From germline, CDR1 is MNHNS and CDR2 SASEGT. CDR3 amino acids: CASSASRFNTEAFF. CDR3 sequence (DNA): TGTGCCAGCAGTGCTTCTCGATTTAACACTGAAGCTTTCTTT.

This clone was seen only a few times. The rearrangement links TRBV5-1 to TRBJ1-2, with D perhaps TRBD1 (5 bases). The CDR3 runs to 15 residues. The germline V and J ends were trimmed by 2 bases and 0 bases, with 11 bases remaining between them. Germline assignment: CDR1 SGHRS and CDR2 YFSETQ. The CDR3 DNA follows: TGCGCCAGCAGCTTAGCGGGGACTCCTAACTATGGCTACACCTTC. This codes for CASSLAGTPNYGYTF.

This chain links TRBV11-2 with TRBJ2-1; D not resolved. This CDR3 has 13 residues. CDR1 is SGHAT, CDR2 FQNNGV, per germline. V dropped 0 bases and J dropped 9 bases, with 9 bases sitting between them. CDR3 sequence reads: CASSLDGPGEQFF. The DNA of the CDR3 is TGTGCCAGCAGCTTAGACGGCCCCGGTGAGCAGTTCTTC.

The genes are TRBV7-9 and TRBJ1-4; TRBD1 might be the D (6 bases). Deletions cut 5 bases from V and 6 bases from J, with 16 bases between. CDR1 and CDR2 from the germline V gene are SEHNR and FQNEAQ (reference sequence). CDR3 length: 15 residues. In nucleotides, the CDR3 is TGTGCCAGCAGCCTAATACAGGGCCCAGATGAAAAACTGTTTTTT. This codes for CASSLIQGPDEKLFF.

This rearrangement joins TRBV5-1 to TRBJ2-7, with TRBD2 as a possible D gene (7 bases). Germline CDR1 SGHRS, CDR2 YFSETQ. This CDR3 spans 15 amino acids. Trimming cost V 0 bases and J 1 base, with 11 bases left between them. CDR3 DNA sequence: TGCGCCAGCAGCTTGGTGGGGGGGCCATCCTACGAGCAGTACTTC. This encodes CASSLVGGPSYEQYF.

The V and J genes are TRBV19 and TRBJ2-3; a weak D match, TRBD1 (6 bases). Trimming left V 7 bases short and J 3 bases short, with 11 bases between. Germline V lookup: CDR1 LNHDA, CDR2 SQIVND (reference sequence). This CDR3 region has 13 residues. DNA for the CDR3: TGTGCCAGTACCCCGGACAGAACAGATACGCAGTATTTT. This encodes CASTPDRTDTQYF.

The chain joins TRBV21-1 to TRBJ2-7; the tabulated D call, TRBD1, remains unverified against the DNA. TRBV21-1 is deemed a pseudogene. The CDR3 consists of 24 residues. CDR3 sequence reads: CASSKAPYRSPVRRQGPFSYEQYF. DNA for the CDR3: TGTGCCAGCAGCAAAGCCCCCTACAGGAGTCCGGTAAGACGACAGGGTCCATTTTCCTACGAGCAGTACTTC.